The clone carrying this T cell receptor beta chain came up a few times. Antigen specificity is unknown. TCRdb re-analysed the reads in MiXCR, keeping a single row per CDR3 protein. The sample includes roughly 340,000 distinct CDR3 sequences, 29% of them seen just once. This specimen belongs to a study of T cell repertoires in cytomegalovirus infection. Study-wide background: Alongside well-studied HLA-B-restricted CMV epitopes, recently identified HLA-C-restricted CMV epitopes were also used. Public TCR beta signatures marked donors with CMV infection and the matching HLA. Regarding the study as a whole: HLA-C-restricted CMV clonotypes gave the most frequent clonotype in two of eight donors.

Germline V lookup: CDR1 LGHNA, CDR2 YNFKEQ. Trimming took 3 bases from V and 2 from J, leaving 8 bases between them. This CDR3 comprises 13 residues. The rearrangement joins TRBV4-2 to TRBJ2-7; D gene unclear. The TCR was taken from a human donor in good health (CMV status not recorded). Some clones in this sample may be carry-over from other donors' samples. The material was cultured PBMCs, obtained from culture after CMV antigen stimulation. The CDR3 sequence: CASSHGTTYEQYF. Here the CDR3 DNA reads TGTGCCAGCAGCCACGGAACCACCTACGAGCAGTACTTC.